This TCR beta chain was recovered during a study of beta chain features in type 1 diabetes. The CDR3 length is 15 residues. Germline CDR1 is MNHNY and CDR2 is SVGAGI (reference sequence). V shed 0 bases and J shed 2 bases, with 8 bases lying between them. TCRB transcripts that were expressed got sequenced, as all of the isolated RNA had been reverse transcribed. Samples of naive, central memory and regulatory T cells yielded a mean of approximately 3.9 million reads. Produced via immunoSEQ multiplex PCR; TCRdb's table is partial and in-frame only. Of about 900,000 clones listed, roughly 15% are singletons. Study results and limitations: Type 1 diabetes patients had fewer VDJ junction insertions and more deletions. Any role of HLA type in TCRB rearrangement remained unresolved here.

A remark on this clone: No antigen is known for it.

By way of CD45RO/CCR7/CD25/CD127/CD95/CD27, the CD4+ regulatory, stem cell-like memory, central memory and naive cells were sorted. Sequencing was done on a sample of naive CD4+ T cells from blood. The TCR sequence derives from a woman between 18 and 30 years old in good health. This chain joins TRBV6-6 and TRBJ2-1, with D hard to call. The CDR3 is CASSYSEVPYNEQFF. The CDR3 DNA sequence: TGTGCCAGCAGTTACTCTGAGGTCCCCTACAATGAGCAGTTCTTC.